This section outlines one TCR beta chain sequence together with its context. Its antigen is as yet unknown. The data stem from a study of CD8 T cells in ankylosing spondylitis. Per the germline V gene, CDR1 is SEHNR and CDR2 is FQNEAQ (reference sequence). Between the trimmed V and J ends, which lost 4 bases and 12 bases, there was a span of 19 bases. This CDR3 contains 14 residues. Construction of TCR beta libraries was performed using quantitative 5'-RACE with molecular barcodes. TCRdb independently ran MiXCR on the 5' RACE reads; one entry per CDR3 protein. The data hold 500,000 to 550,000 distinct CDR3 sequences, with roughly 13% observed a single time. The study's findings and limits: Several highly homologous variants formed a TCR beta motif that appeared characteristic of ankylosing spondylitis blood. A subset of motif variants has previously been described in the synovial fluid and blood of reactive arthritis.

This chain links TRBV7-9 with TRBJ1-3; no reliable D call. Sequenced input: blood, either unsorted or a sorted T cell fraction (not recorded which). This TCR derives from a male donor with ankylosing spondylitis. The chain's CDR3 is CASSSYAGSADIYF. In DNA, the CDR3 is TGTGCCAGCAGCTCCTACGCCGGGTCCGCGGACATATATTTT.